This TCR beta chain was documented in a study of CD8 T cells in Susac syndrome. Blood CD8+ and CD4+ T cells underwent high-throughput TCR beta sequencing. After extraction with the RNeasy kit, about 0.45 to 1 ug of the RNA was reverse transcribed using random hexamers. A multiplex approach, immunoSEQ multiplex PCR, amplified TCR beta CDR3 across 54 Vbeta and 13 Jbeta. MiXCR, run by TCRdb on the immunoSEQ multiplex PCR reads, gives a single entry per CDR3 protein. The data show a few hundred thousand distinct CDR3 sequences, around 85% seen once. V lost 0 bases, J lost 9 bases, and 12 bases lay in between. The CDR3 is 13 residues long. Germline assignment: CDR1 GTSNPN and CDR2 SVGIG (reference sequence).

Sample: CD8+ T cells from PBMCs. This chain links TRBV30 with TRBJ2-1, with a weak D call TRBD2 (6 bases). The TCR comes from a human donor with multiple sclerosis. The CDR3 DNA is TGTGCCTGGAGTGTACTTCGGGGAGGTGAGCAGTTCTTC. Translation: CAWSVLRGGEQFF.